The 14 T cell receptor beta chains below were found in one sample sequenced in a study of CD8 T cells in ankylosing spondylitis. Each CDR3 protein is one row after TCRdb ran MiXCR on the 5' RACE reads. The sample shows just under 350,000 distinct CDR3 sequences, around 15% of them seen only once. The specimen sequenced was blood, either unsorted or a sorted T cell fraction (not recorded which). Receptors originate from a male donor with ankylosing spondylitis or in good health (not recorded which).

The CDR3, as DNA: TGTGCCAGCAGCTTAACTAGCGGGCCTCCCTACAATGAGCAGTTCTTC. Translating gives CASSLTSGPPYNEQFF. The chain employs TRBV7-6 and TRBJ2-1, with 9 nucleotides matching TRBD2. The CDR3 length is 16 residues. Germline CDR1 reads SGHVS; CDR2 reads FNYEAQ. The ends lost 2 bases at V and 2 bases at J; junction bases unmatched: 4.

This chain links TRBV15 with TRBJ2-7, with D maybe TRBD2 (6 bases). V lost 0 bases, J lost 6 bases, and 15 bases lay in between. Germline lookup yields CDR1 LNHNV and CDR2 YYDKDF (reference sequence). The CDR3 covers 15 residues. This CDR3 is CATSRDRDGRGEQYF. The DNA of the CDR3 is TGTGCCACCAGCAGAGATCGTGACGGGAGAGGCGAGCAGTACTTC.

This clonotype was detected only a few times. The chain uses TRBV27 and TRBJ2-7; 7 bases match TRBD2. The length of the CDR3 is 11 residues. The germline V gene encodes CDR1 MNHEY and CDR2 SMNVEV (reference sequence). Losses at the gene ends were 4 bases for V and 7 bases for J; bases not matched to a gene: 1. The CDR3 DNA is TGTGCCAGCAGTTGGGGGGGGGAGCAGTACTTC. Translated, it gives CASSWGGEQYF.

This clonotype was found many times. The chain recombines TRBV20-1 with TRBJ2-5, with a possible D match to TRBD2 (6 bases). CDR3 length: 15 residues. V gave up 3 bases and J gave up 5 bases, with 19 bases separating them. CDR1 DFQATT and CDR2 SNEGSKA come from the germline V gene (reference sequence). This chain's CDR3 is CSASGGPREYETQYF. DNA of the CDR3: TGCAGTGCTAGCGGGGGACCCCGAGAGTATGAGACCCAGTACTTC.

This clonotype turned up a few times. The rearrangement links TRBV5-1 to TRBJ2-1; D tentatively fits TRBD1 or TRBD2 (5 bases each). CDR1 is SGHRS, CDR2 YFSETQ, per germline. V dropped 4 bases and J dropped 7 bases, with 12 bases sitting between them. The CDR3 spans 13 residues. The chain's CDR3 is CASSPWGSNEQFF. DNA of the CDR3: TGCGCCAGCAGCCCCTGGGGGTCGAATGAGCAGTTCTTC.

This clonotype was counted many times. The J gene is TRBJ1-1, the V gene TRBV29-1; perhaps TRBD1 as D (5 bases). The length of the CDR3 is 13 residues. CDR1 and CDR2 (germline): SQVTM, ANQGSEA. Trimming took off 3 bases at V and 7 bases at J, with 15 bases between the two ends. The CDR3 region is CSVDRGRPGEAFF. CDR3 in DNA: TGCAGCGTTGATCGGGGACGCCCGGGTGAAGCTTTCTTT.

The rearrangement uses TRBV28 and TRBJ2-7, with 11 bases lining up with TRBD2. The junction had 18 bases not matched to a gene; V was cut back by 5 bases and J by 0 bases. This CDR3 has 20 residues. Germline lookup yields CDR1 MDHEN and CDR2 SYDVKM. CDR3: CASSPTWGTSGRGSSYEQYF. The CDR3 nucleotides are TGTGCCAGCAGTCCCACATGGGGAACTAGCGGGAGAGGGAGCTCCTACGAGCAGTACTTC.

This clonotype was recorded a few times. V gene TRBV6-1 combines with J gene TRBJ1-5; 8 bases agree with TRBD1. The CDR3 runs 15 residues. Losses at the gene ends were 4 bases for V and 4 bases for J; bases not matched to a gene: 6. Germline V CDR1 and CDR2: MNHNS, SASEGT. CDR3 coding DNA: TGTGCCAGCAGTGGGACAGGGTTCTCAAATCAGCCCCAGCATTTT. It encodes CASSGTGFSNQPQHF.

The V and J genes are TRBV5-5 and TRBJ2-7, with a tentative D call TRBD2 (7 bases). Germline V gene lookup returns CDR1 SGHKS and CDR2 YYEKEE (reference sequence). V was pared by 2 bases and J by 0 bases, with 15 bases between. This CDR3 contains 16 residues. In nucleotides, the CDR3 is TGTGCCAGCAGCTTAAAACAGGGAGGGGGCTCCTACGAGCAGTACTTC. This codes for CASSLKQGGGSYEQYF.

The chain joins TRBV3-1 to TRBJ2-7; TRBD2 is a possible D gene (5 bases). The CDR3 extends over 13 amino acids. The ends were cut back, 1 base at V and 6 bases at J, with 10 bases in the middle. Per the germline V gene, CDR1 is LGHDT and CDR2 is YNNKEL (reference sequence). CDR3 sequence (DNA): TGTGCCAGCAGCCAAGTGCGGGTAAGCGAGCAGTACTTC. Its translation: CASSQVRVSEQYF.

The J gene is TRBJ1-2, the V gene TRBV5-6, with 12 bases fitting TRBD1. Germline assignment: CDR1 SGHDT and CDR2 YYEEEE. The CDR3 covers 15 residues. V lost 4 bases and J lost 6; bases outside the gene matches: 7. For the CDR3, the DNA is TGTGCCAGCAGCCGCCGGGACAGGGGGCCAGATGGCTACACCTTC. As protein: CASSRRDRGPDGYTF. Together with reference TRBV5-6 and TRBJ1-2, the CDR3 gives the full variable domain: DAGVTQSPTHLIKTRGQQVTLRCSPKSGHDTVSWYQQALGQGPQFIFQYYEEEERQRGNFPDRFSGHQFPNYSSELNVNALLLGDSALYLCASSRRDRGPDGYTFGSGTRLTVV.

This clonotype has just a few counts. CDR3 DNA: TGTGCCAGCAGTTTATTGGGCCCCGGACTTGCCTACGAGCAGTACTTC. Its protein product is CASSLLGPGLAYEQYF. The chain couples TRBV27 to TRBJ2-7; D might be TRBD2 (5 bases). V was cut by 1 base and J by 2 bases, with 15 bases left in between. Looked up from germline, CDR1 is MNHEY and CDR2 is SMNVEV (reference sequence). The CDR3 runs to 16 residues.

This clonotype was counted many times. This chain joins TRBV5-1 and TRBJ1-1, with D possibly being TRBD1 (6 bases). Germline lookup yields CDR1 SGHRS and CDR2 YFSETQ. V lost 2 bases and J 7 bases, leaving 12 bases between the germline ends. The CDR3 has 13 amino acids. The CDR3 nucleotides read TGCGCCAGCAGCTTACAGCCGACAGGTGAAGCTTTCTTT. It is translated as CASSLQPTGEAFF.

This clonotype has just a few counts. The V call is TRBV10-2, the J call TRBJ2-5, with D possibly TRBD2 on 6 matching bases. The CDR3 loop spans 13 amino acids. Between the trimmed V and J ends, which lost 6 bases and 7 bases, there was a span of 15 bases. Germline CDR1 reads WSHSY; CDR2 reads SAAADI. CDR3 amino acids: CASRAGTSGTQYF. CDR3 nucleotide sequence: TGCGCCAGCAGAGCCGGGACTTCGGGGACCCAGTACTTC.